Listed below are T cell receptor beta chains from one sample, sequenced in a study of cytotoxic CD8 clonotypes in ibrutinib-treated CLL. The assay was immunoSEQ multiplex PCR, and TCRdb's table has in-frame clones only and misses some. This table holds about 160,000 clones, about 80% found once. Specimen: PBMCs, collected after 24 months of ibrutinib treatment. The receptors originated from a human donor with chronic lymphocytic leukemia. CDR3s include the opening cysteine and the closing phenylalanine or tryptophan. A D gene is named only where the DNA matches it firmly. A clone size is listed for some rows: how often the clone was seen (once, few, many), or a class if it is expanded.

>.|.|TRBV7-8|TRBJ1-2
CASSLISAPPHGYTF
TGTGCCAGCAGCTTAATAAGCGCGCCTCCCCATGGCTACACCTTC
>.|.|TRBV5-1|TRBJ2-3
CASRSSVPITDTQYF
TGCGCCAGCAGGTCTAGCGTCCCTATCACAGATACGCAGTATTTT
>.|.|TRBV13|TRBJ1-3
CASSLASSGNTIYF
TGTGCCAGCAGCTTGGCTAGCTCTGGAAACACCATATATTTT
>.|.|TRBV19|TRBJ1-4
CASSRLGRGEKLFF
TGTGCCAGTAGTAGACTCGGAAGAGGTGAAAAACTGTTTTTT
>.|.|TRBV15|TRBJ2-3
CATSRGGQGGYTDTQYF
TGTGCCACCAGCAGAGGCGGGCAGGGGGGTTACACAGATACGCAGTATTTT
>TRBD1|.|TRBV6-6|TRBJ1-2
CASRTGTASSGGYTF
TGTGCCAGCAGGACCGGGACAGCTTCCTCGGGTGGCTACACCTTC
>.|.|TRBV19|TRBJ2-1
CASSIAGALRSYNEQFF
TGTGCCAGTAGTATTGCCGGGGCTCTTAGGTCCTACAATGAGCAGTTCTTC
>TRBD2|once|TRBV7-9|TRBJ2-3
CASSLEGLATTDTQYF
TGTGCCAGCAGCTTAGAGGGACTAGCGACAACAGATACGCAGTATTTT
>.|few|TRBV25-1|TRBJ1-5
CASGHLNQPQHF
TGTGCCAGCGGACACCTGAATCAGCCCCAGCATTTT
>.|.|TRBV19|TRBJ1-5
CASNSPTRDYSNQPQHF
TGTGCCAGTAACTCCCCAACTAGGGACTATAGCAATCAGCCCCAGCATTTT
>.|.|TRBV6-1|TRBJ2-2
CATDSTGELFF
TGTGCCACCGACAGTACCGGGGAGCTGTTTTTT
>.|.|TRBV7-3|TRBJ2-3
CASSLQTGTDTQYF
TGTGCCAGCAGCTTACAGACAGGCACAGATACGCAGTATTTT
>.|.|TRBV28|TRBJ1-3
CASSFVGVGNTIYF
TGTGCCAGCAGTTTCGTGGGGGTTGGAAACACCATATATTTT
>TRBD1|.|TRBV5-8|TRBJ2-1
CASSRDRGPSYNEQFF
TGTGCCAGCAGCCGGGACAGGGGTCCTTCCTACAATGAGCAGTTCTTC
>.|.|TRBV21-1|TRBJ2-6
CASRRADRVLFISGANVLTF
TGTGCCAGCAGGAGGGCCGACAGGGTACTTTTTATCTCTGGGGCCAACGTCCTGACTTTC
>.|.|TRBV28|TRBJ2-7
CASTAPGFNEQYF
TGTGCCAGCACCGCCCCGGGTTTCAACGAGCAGTACTTC
>TRBD1|.|TRBV6-1|TRBJ1-2
CASSETGGRGYTF
TGTGCCAGCAGTGAAACAGGGGGGAGGGGCTACACCTTC
>TRBD2|.|TRBV19|TRBJ2-7
CASSKFSGDYEQYF
TGTGCCAGTAGTAAGTTCAGCGGGGACTACGAGCAGTACTTC